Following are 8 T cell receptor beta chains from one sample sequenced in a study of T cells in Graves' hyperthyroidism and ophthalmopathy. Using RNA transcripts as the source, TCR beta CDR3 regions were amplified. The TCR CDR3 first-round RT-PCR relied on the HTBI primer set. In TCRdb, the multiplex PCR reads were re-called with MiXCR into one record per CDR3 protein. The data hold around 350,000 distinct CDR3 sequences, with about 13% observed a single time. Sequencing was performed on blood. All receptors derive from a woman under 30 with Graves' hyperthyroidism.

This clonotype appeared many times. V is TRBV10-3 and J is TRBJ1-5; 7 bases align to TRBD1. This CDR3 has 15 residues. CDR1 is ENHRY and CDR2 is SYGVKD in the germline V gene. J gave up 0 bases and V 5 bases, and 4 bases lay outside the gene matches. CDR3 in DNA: TGTGCCATCAGTAGGGACAGTTATAGCAATCAGCCCCAGCATTTT. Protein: CAISRDSYSNQPQHF.

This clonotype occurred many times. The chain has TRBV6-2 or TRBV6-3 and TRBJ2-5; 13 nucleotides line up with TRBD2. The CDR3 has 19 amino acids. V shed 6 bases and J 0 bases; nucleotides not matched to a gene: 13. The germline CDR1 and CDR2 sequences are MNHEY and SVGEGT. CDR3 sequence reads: CASSHDVGLAGAYQETQYF. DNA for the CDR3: TGTGCCAGCAGCCACGACGTCGGACTAGCGGGGGCCTACCAAGAGACCCAGTACTTC.

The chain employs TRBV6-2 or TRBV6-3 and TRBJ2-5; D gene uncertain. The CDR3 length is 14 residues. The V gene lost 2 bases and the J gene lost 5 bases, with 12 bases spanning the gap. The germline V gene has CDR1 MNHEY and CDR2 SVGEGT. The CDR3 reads CASSYGGPPETQYF. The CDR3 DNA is TGTGCCAGCAGTTACGGCGGACCACCGGAGACCCAGTACTTC.

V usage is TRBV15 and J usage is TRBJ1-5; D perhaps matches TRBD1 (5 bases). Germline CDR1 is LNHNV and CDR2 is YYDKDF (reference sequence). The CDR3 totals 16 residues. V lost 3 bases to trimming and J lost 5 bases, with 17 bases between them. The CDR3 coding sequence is TGTGCCACCAGCAGCCGGGTCCTTGGGGCGGATCAGCCCCAGCATTTT. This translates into CATSSRVLGADQPQHF.

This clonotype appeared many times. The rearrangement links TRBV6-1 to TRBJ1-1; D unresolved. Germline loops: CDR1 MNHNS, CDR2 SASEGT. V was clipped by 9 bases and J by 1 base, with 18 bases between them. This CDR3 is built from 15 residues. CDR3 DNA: TGTGCCAGTTCTAGTCCGGCAGTTAGGAACACTGAAGCTTTCTTT. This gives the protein CASSSPAVRNTEAFF.

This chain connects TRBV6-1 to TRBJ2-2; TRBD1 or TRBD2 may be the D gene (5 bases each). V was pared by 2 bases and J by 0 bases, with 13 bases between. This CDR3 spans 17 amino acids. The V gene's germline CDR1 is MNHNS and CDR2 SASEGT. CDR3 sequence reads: CASSESLGTANTGELFF. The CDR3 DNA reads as TGTGCCAGCAGTGAAAGTTTGGGGACCGCGAACACCGGGGAGCTGTTTTTT.

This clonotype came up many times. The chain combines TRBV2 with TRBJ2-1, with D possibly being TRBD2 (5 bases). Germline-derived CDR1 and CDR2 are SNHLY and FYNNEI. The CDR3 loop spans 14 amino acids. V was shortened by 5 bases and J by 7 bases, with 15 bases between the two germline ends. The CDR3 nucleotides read TGTGCCAGCAGTACCCCGGAGCGGATGAATGAGCAGTTCTTC. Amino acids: CASSTPERMNEQFF.

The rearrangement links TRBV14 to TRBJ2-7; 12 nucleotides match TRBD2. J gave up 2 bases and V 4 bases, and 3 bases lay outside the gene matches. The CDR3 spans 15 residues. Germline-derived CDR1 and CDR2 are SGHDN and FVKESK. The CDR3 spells CASSRTSGTTYEQYF. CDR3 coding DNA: TGTGCCAGCAGCCGGACTAGCGGGACAACCTACGAGCAGTACTTC.